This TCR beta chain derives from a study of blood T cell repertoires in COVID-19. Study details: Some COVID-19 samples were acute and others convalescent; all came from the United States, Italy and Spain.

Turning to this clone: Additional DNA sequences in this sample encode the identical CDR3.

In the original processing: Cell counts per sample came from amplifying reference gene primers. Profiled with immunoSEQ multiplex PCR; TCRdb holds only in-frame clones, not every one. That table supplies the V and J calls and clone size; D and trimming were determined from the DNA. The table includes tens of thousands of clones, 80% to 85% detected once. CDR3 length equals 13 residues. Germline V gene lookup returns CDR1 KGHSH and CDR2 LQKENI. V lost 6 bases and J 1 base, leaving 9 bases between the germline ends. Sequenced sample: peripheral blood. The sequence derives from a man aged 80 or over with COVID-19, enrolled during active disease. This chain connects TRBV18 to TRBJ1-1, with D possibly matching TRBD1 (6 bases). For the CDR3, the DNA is TGTGCCAGCTCGTTACAGGGGAACACTGAAGCTTTCTTT. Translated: CASSLQGNTEAFF.